This T cell receptor (beta chain) was captured in a study of T cell changes during pregnancy in multiple sclerosis (dated by TCRdb to the late 2010s). In terms of the full investigation: Changes in the T cell repertoire over the course of pregnancy were examined in this study in women with multiple sclerosis.

Concerning this clone itself: This clone's antigen is unknown. Within one base of it there is no much larger clone, and no base qualities were kept.

From the cysteine through the phenylalanine, the CDR3 covers 16 amino acids. The DNA shown is the 48-base CDR3, in frame from base 1. Looking up the germline V gene yields CDR1 KGHSH and CDR2 LQKENI. V and J are trimmed by 4 bases and 8 bases, and the gene matches miss 11 bases of the junction. Libraries came from the immunoSEQ multiplex PCR assay. In TCRdb, the immuneACCESS table is reduced to in-frame sequences with V and J assigned. These tables do not hold every clone; where another copy was compared, an unresolved V gene accounts for under half, and the others remain unexplained. The sample yields approximately 53,000 clones; 85% to 95% were counted once. Just under 0.75% of the sample is held by the ten biggest clonotypes.

The sequence was collected from a female donor with multiple sclerosis, enrolled in a pregnancy study. The material was CD4+ T cells from peripheral blood mononuclear cells, obtained in the third trimester of pregnancy. The chain joins TRBV18 to TRBJ1-4; 9 junctional bases match TRBD1. The sequenced DNA: TGTGCCAGCTCACGAACAACCGGGACAGGGCCGGAAAAACTGTTTTTT. It encodes CASSRTTGTGPEKLFF.